This entry describes one T cell receptor (beta chain). The antigen is undetermined. CD4+CD45RO+CD25- cells were isolated as memory CD4+ T cells. Study results and caveats: Tumor Treg TCRs overlapped most with tumor naive CD4+ cells. Larger-cohort validation covered only one TCR beta V-J rearrangement.

The CDR3 length is 17 residues. With 2 bases clipped from V and 0 bases from J, the junction kept 6 bases outside the gene matches. Germline V gene data show CDR1 as SEHNR and CDR2 as FQNEAQ (reference sequence). After constant-region reverse-primer amplification, full-length variable regions underwent semi-nested PCR with Nested Universal Primer A. TCRdb redid the calling of the 5' RACE reads with MiXCR, one entry per CDR3 protein. The repertoire includes about 41,000 distinct CDR3 sequences, just under 30% of them detected once, and approximately 3.7% sits in the top ten. The rearrangement uses TRBV7-9 and TRBJ2-7; 11 nucleotides line up with TRBD2. The specimen was memory CD4+ T cells sorted from a lymph node. Sample subset: memory CD4+ T cells, CD4+CD45RO+CD25-. The receptor was derived from a female donor with breast cancer. CDR3 residues: CASSLIAGGDRSYEQYF. The CDR3 nucleotides read TGTGCCAGCAGCTTAATAGCGGGAGGGGACCGCTCCTACGAGCAGTACTTC.